This T cell receptor beta chain was captured by sequencing in a study of blood T cell repertoires in COVID-19. Study-wide background: Sample material is recorded as cDNA or gDNA derived from T cells, B-cell-depleted T cells, or PBMCs.

The CDR3 is 15 amino acids. CDR1 is SGHRS, CDR2 YFSETQ, per germline. The V gene lost 0 bases and the J gene lost 2 bases, with 10 bases spanning the gap. Those enrolled, adults aged roughly 18 to 89 years, came from about two dozen US areas. Participant reports of clinical history set cohort assignment. Profiling relied on immunoSEQ multiplex PCR, and the TCRdb table lists in-frame clones only, not all of them. The profile shows about 120,000 clones, less than 90% of them singletons. V gene TRBV5-1 combines with J gene TRBJ2-3; D possibly corresponds to TRBD2 (6 bases). Sequencing was carried out using PBMCs or T cells enriched from blood (not recorded which). The sequence derives from a woman in her 30s who had recovered from COVID-19. The chain's CDR3 is CASSLGRGTTDTQYF. CDR3 DNA: TGCGCCAGCAGCTTGGGCCGGGGGACCACAGATACGCAGTATTTT.